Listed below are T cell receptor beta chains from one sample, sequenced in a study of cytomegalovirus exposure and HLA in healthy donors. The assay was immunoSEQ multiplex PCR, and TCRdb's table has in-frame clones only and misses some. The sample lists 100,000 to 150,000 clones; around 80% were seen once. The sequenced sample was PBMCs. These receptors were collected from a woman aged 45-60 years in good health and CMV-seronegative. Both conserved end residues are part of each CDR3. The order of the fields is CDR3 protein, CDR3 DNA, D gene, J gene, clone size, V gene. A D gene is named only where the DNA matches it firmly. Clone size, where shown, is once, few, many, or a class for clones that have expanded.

CASSPGQGGVQDTQYF	TGTGCCAGCAGTCCCGGACAGGGTGGAGTGCAAGATACGCAGTATTTT	TRBD1	TRBJ2-3	NA	TRBV27
CATSRDSKGLAGGAKNIQYF	TGTGCCACCAGCAGAGATTCTAAGGGACTAGCGGGAGGGGCCAAAAACATTCAGTACTTC	TRBD2	TRBJ2-4	NA	TRBV15
CASSLTRDRAGYPF	TGTGCCAGCAGCTTGACCCGGGACAGGGCTGGCTACCCCTTC	TRBD1	TRBJ1-2	few	TRBV5-4
CASSPTAPYGYPF	TGTGCCAGCAGCCCGACAGCGCCCTATGGCTACCCCTTC	NA	TRBJ1-2	NA	TRBV6-6
CASSTTGSTDTQYF	TGTGCCAGTAGTACGACAGGGAGCACAGATACGCAGTATTTT	TRBD1	TRBJ2-3	NA	TRBV19
CASSQGLAGGGQQETQYF	TGTGCCAGCAGCCAAGGACTAGCGGGAGGGGGCCAACAAGAGACCCAGTACTTC	TRBD2	TRBJ2-5	NA	TRBV4-2
CASSYSGRNNEQFF	TGTGCCAGCAGTTACAGCGGGAGGAACAATGAGCAGTTCTTC	TRBD2	TRBJ2-1	NA	TRBV7-3
CASSLLGQGDEKLFF	TGTGCCAGCAGTTTATTAGGACAGGGTGATGAAAAACTGTTTTTT	TRBD1	TRBJ1-4	NA	TRBV27
CAIQGGGNTIYF	TGTGCCATCCAGGGGGGAGGAAACACCATATATTTT	TRBD1	TRBJ1-3	NA	TRBV10-3
CASSLRQGNNEQFF	TGTGCCAGCAGTTTAAGGCAGGGCAACAATGAGCAGTTCTTC	NA	TRBJ2-1	NA	TRBV28
CASGRQAGNYGYTF	TGTGCCAGCGGCAGACAGGCGGGTAACTATGGCTACACCTTC	NA	TRBJ1-2	NA	TRBV6-5
CASSPLRGLANTGELFF	TGTGCCAGCAGCCCCCTCCGCGGACTAGCTAACACCGGGGAGCTGTTTTTT	TRBD2	TRBJ2-2	NA	TRBV13
CASSSSGSWNEQFF	TGTGCCAGCAGCTCTAGCGGGAGCTGGAATGAGCAGTTCTTC	TRBD2	TRBJ2-1	NA	TRBV7-2
CASSLQGAGYGYTF	TGTGCCAGCAGCTTACAGGGGGCTGGCTATGGCTACACCTTC	TRBD1	TRBJ1-2	NA	TRBV7-9
CASSSGLSYNEQFF	TGCGCCAGCAGCTCTGGGCTCTCCTACAATGAGCAGTTCTTC	NA	TRBJ2-1	once	TRBV5-1
CSVELSVNYGYTF	TGCAGCGTTGAACTATCGGTTAACTATGGCTACACCTTC	NA	TRBJ1-2	NA	TRBV29-1
CAWSSGGAGGQPQHF	TGTGCCTGGAGTTCTGGGGGCGCGGGTGGTCAGCCCCAGCATTTT	NA	TRBJ1-5	once	TRBV30
CASSSPRLLLTYEQYF	TGTGCCAGCAGCTCCCCGCGCCTCCTATTAACCTACGAGCAGTACTTC	NA	TRBJ2-7	few	TRBV11-3
CASSHATSGLQFF	TGTGCCAGCAGCCATGCGACTAGCGGATTGCAGTTCTTC	TRBD2	TRBJ2-1	once	TRBV16
CASSTHYSNQPQNF	TGTGCCAGCAGTACCCATTATAGCAATCAGCCCCAGAATTTT	NA	TRBJ1-5	NA	TRBV27
CASSQAPGQQVGYGYTF	TGTGCCAGCAGCCAAGCTCCCGGACAGCAAGTAGGCTATGGCTACACCTTC	NA	TRBJ1-2	NA	TRBV14
CASSDRGDVFF	TGTGCCAGCAGTGACAGGGGGGATGTGTTCTTC	TRBD1	TRBJ2-1	NA	TRBV28
CASSYERNERFF	TGTGCCAGCAGTTACGAGCGTAATGAGCGGTTCTTC	NA	TRBJ2-1	NA	TRBV6-6
CASSPLGGAHYGYTF	TGTGCCAGCAGCCCCCTTGGAGGGGCGCACTATGGCTACACCTTC	NA	TRBJ1-2	NA	TRBV7-9
CAWTRDSGNQPQNF	TGTGCCTGGACAAGGGACAGCGGCAATCAGCCCCAGAATTTT	TRBD1	TRBJ1-5	NA	TRBV30
CASSRRQPENTEAFF	TGTGCCAGCAGCCGACGACAGCCGGAGAACACTGAAGCTTTCTTT	NA	TRBJ1-1	NA	TRBV7-9
CASSLEENTEAFF	TGTGCCAGCAGTCTAGAGGAGAACACTGAAGCTTTCTTT	NA	TRBJ1-1	NA	TRBV6-4
CASSLLLGQFNEKLFF	TGTGCCAGCAGCCTACTACTCGGACAGTTTAATGAAAAACTGTTTTTT	NA	TRBJ1-4	few	TRBV7-9
CASSPIRLAGGNEQFF	TGTGCCAGCTCACCAATCCGCCTAGCGGGGGGGAATGAGCAGTTCTTC	TRBD2	TRBJ2-1	NA	TRBV18
CASSEGPVSTDTQYF	TGTGCCAGCAGTGAGGGGCCGGTAAGCACAGATACGCAGTATTTT	NA	TRBJ2-3	NA	TRBV6-1
CASSYRTSKSGEQYF	TGTGCCAGCAGTTACCGGACCTCCAAAAGCGGGGAGCAGTACTTC	NA	TRBJ2-7	NA	TRBV6-5
CASSQGAGTGHTGELFF	TGCGCCAGCAGCCAAGGGGCCGGGACAGGGCACACCGGGGAGCTGTTTTTT	TRBD1	TRBJ2-2	NA	TRBV4-3
CASSAGGELFF	TGTGCCAGCAGCGCAGGGGGGGAGCTGTTTTTT	NA	TRBJ2-2	NA	TRBV7-3
CASSLAETSGSSSDTQYF	TGTGCCAGCAGCTTAGCGGAGACTAGCGGGAGTAGCTCAGATACGCAGTATTTT	TRBD2	TRBJ2-3	NA	TRBV7-2
CSSSSSRGGARPSEQYF	TGTTCCAGCAGCTCTAGCAGGGGAGGGGCCCGGCCTTCCGAGCAGTACTTC	NA	TRBJ2-7	NA	TRBV7-9
CASSLGAGTGNTIYF	TGTGCCAGCAGCTTAGGTGCAGGGACTGGAAACACCATATATTTT	NA	TRBJ1-3	NA	TRBV11-3
CASSVLSGRLTGELFF	TGTGCCAGCAGCGTACTCAGCGGGAGACTTACCGGGGAGCTGTTTTTT	TRBD2	TRBJ2-2	NA	TRBV9
CASSAGGPQETQYF	TGTGCCAGTAGTGCGGGAGGGCCCCAAGAGACCCAGTACTTC	TRBD2	TRBJ2-5	NA	TRBV19
CASSSLAGGTDTQYF	TGTGCCAGCAGTTCACTAGCGGGAGGGACAGATACGCAGTATTTT	TRBD2	TRBJ2-3	NA	TRBV6-4
CASTTALTANTEAFF	TGTGCCAGCACCACGGCCCTGACAGCGAACACTGAAGCTTTCTTT	NA	TRBJ1-1	NA	TRBV11-3
CAWSPPRTLYNQPQNF	TGTGCCTGGAGTCCCCCCCGGACACTATACAATCAGCCCCAGAATTTT	NA	TRBJ1-5	NA	TRBV30
CASRQGGGYTF	TGTGCCAGCCGACAGGGAGGTGGCTACACCTTC	TRBD1	TRBJ1-2	NA	TRBV9
CASSPRGTASNEQLF	TGTGCCAGCTCACCACGTGGGACAGCATCCAATGAGCAGCTCTTC	TRBD1	TRBJ2-1	NA	TRBV18
CASSRTGGTFTEAFF	TGTGCCAGTAGCCGGACAGGGGGGACGTTCACTGAAGCTTTCTTT	TRBD1	TRBJ1-1	NA	TRBV19
CASSTSLQGLAKNIQYF	TGCGCCAGCAGCACGAGCTTACAGGGGCTAGCCAAAAACATTCAGTACTTC	TRBD1	TRBJ2-4	NA	TRBV5-1
CASSYQREAGYEQYF	TGTGCCAGCAGTTATCAGCGGGAGGCCGGGTACGAGCAGTACTTC	TRBD2	TRBJ2-7	few	TRBV6-6
CASSFPPGLAGVSGHEQYF	TGCGCCAGCAGCTTCCCCCCGGGACTAGCGGGAGTAAGCGGCCACGAGCAGTACTTC	TRBD2	TRBJ2-7	NA	TRBV5-1
CASSTPQGTGEKLFF	TGTGCCAGTAGTACACCACAGGGTACGGGTGAAAAACTGTTTTTT	NA	TRBJ1-4	NA	TRBV19
CASSQGLALYNEQFF	TGCGCCAGCAGCCAAGGTCTAGCGCTATACAATGAGCAGTTCTTC	NA	TRBJ2-1	NA	TRBV4-1
CASSYLFGERDEQYF	TGTGCCAGCAGTTACCTCTTCGGGGAGCGCGACGAGCAGTACTTC	NA	TRBJ2-7	few	TRBV6-5
CASSLEQGANYGYTF	TGTGCCAGCAGCTTAGAACAGGGGGCTAACTATGGCTACACCTTC	TRBD1	TRBJ1-2	NA	TRBV7-6
CASSSGTSSTYEQYF	TGTGCCAGCAGTTCCGGGACTAGCAGTACCTACGAGCAGTACTTC	TRBD2	TRBJ2-7	NA	TRBV7-6
CAWSVHGSGANVLTF	TGTGCCTGGAGTGTCCACGGCTCTGGGGCCAACGTCCTGACTTTC	NA	TRBJ2-6	few	TRBV30
CASSVTSGQGAGYTF	TGTGCCAGCAGCGTAACGTCGGGACAAGGGGCGGGCTACACCTTC	NA	TRBJ1-2	NA	TRBV9
CASSLPPNLNEQFF	TGTGCCAGCAGTTTACCCCCTAACTTAAATGAGCAGTTCTTC	NA	TRBJ2-1	NA	TRBV27
CASSMREQFF	TGTGCCAGCAGCATGAGGGAGCAGTTCTTC	NA	TRBJ2-1	NA	TRBV11-2
CASSLPVEDTQYF	TGCGCCAGCAGCTTGCCGGTAGAAGATACGCAGTATTTT	NA	TRBJ2-3	NA	TRBV5-1